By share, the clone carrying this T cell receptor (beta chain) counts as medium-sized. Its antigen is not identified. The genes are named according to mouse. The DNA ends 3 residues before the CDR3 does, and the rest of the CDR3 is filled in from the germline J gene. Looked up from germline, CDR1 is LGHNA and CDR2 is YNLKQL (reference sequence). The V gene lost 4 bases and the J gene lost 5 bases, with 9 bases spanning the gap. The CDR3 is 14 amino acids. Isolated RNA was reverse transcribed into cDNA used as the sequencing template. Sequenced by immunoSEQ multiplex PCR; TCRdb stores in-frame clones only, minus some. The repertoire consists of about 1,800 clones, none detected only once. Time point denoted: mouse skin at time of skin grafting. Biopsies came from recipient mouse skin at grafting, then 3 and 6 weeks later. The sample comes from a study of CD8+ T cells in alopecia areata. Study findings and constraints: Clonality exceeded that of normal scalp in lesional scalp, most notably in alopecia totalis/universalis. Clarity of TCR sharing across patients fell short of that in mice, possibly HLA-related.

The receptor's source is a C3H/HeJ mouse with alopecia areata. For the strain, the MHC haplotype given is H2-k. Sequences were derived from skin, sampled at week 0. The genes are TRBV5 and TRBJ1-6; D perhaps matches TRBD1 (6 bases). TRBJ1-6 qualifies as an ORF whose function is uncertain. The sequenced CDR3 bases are TGTGCCAGCAGCCCTCGACAGGATAATTCGCCC. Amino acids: CASSPRQDNSP. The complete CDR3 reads CASSPRQDNSPLYF.